The 18 T cell receptor beta chains listed next were all sequenced from one sample in a study of tumor-infiltrating lymphocytes in oesophageal squamous cell carcinoma. From the PCR reads, TCRdb called clonotypes with MiXCR, one entry per CDR3 protein. The sample records fewer than 20,000 distinct CDR3 sequences, around 43% being singletons. Sequences were obtained from normal esophageal tissue next to the tumor. The receptors originated from a female donor with esophageal squamous cell carcinoma.

The chain couples TRBV7-2 to TRBJ2-5; D is ambiguous. TRBJ2-7 explains the end of the DNA better; the J call may be wrong. This CDR3 region has 15 residues. The germline V gene has CDR1 SGHTA and CDR2 FQGNSA. CDR3 protein: CASSLTTKPSYEQYF. The CDR3 coding sequence is TGTGCCAGCAGCTTAACAACAAAACCCTCCTACGAGCAGTACTTC.

For this clonotype: The CDR3 ends on some other residue instead of the conserved phenylalanine or tryptophan, so this is likely a read error. The DNA is left out, because the CDR3 cannot be placed on it with certainty; the CDR3 is given as TCRdb lists it. This rearrangement joins TRBV6-1 to TRBJ2-3; TRBD1, the D gene given by the table, was not confirmed from the DNA. Germline loops: CDR1 MNHNS, CDR2 SASEGT. Inclusive of both ends, the CDR3 amounts to 15 amino acids. The CDR3 is CASFRPGQDPTSSIL.

This clonotype turned up a few times. The chain recombines TRBV4-1 with TRBJ1-4; TRBD1 matches at 7 bases. With V trimmed by 5 bases and J by 4 bases, 7 bases remained unmatched. The CDR3 extends over 15 amino acids. Per the germline V gene, CDR1 is MGHRA and CDR2 is YSYEKL. CDR3 residues: CASSSDRLDNEKLFF. The DNA for the CDR3 is TGCGCCAGCAGCTCGGACAGGCTCGATAATGAAAAACTGTTTTTT.

By proportion, this clonotype is medium-sized. The CDR3 DNA reads TGTGCCAGCAGTGGAAGACAGGGCGGTGGCGGCTACACCTTC. It codes for CASSGRQGGGGYTF. The chain recombines TRBV6-1 with TRBJ1-2; 7 positions agree with TRBD1. Trimming removed 4 bases from V and 8 bases from J; junction bases left unmatched: 10. This CDR3 is 14 amino acids long. Per the germline V gene, CDR1 is MNHNS and CDR2 is SASEGT.

The gene calls are TRBV18 and TRBJ2-3; D possibly corresponds to TRBD1 (6 bases). Trimming cost V 3 bases and J 5 bases, with 12 bases left between them. Germline loops: CDR1 KGHSH, CDR2 LQKENI. The CDR3 is 14 amino acids. CDR3 in amino acids: CASSPGHSKDTQYF. The CDR3 DNA is TGTGCCAGCTCACCGGGACATTCGAAAGATACGCAGTATTTT.

The chain employs TRBV7-2 and TRBJ2-5; perhaps TRBD2 as D (6 bases). The germline gives CDR1 SGHTA, CDR2 FQGNSA. This CDR3 comprises 17 residues. The germline V and J ends were trimmed by 2 bases and 11 bases, with 27 bases remaining between them. CDR3 nucleotide sequence: TGTGCCAGCAGCTTAAATTTTGTGACTAGGGCCTACAATGAGCAGTACTTC. Translated, it gives CASSLNFVTRAYNEQYF.

By proportion, this clonotype is medium-sized. The genes are TRBV6-6 and TRBJ1-1; D is ambiguous. The CDR3 totals 15 residues. Trimming removed 2 bases at V and 0 bases at J, with 10 bases between. Germline CDR1 MNHNY, CDR2 SVGAGI (reference sequence). CDR3 residues: CASSYRLALNTEAFF. DNA of the CDR3: TGTGCCAGCAGTTACCGGTTGGCATTGAACACTGAAGCTTTCTTT.

This clonotype showed up just a few times. The chain recombines TRBV7-8 with TRBJ2-3, with 12 bases fitting TRBD2. The germline gives CDR1 SGHVS, CDR2 FQNEAQ. J gave up 3 bases and V 5 bases, and 6 bases lay outside the gene matches. The CDR3 has 16 residues. CDR3 coding DNA: TGTGCCAGCAGCAGATGGACTAGCGGGAATACAGATACGCAGTATTTT. This sequence encodes CASSRWTSGNTDTQYF.

This chain uses TRBV6-1 with TRBJ2-5; 9 bases are shared with TRBD2. The end of the DNA is better explained by TRBJ2-7, so the J call may be wrong. The CDR3 has 19 residues. Germline V gene lookup returns CDR1 MNHNS and CDR2 SASEGT. The DNA for the CDR3 is TGTGCCAGCAGTGGCTCCGGGACTAGCTCACTCATTCGGGGCCACGAGCAGTACTTC. Translating gives CASSGSGTSSLIRGHEQYF.

This clonotype was counted between two and nine times. J is TRBJ2-1 and V is TRBV2, with 7 bases that match TRBD2. With 4 bases clipped from V and 10 bases from J, the junction kept 10 bases outside the gene matches. Germline assignment: CDR1 SNHLY and CDR2 FYNNEI. The CDR3 spans 14 residues. The CDR3 coding sequence is TGTGCCAGCAGTGTTGAGGGAGGGTCCTACGAGCAGTTCTTC. It encodes CASSVEGGSYEQFF. Together with reference TRBV2 and TRBJ2-1, the CDR3 gives the full variable domain: EPEVTQTPSHQVTQMGQEVILRCVPISNHLYFYWYRQILGQKVEFLVSFYNNEISEKSEIFDDQFSVERPDGSNFTLKIRSTKLEDSAMYFCASSVEGGSYEQFFGPGTRLTVL.

The CDR3 DNA reads TGTGCCAGCAGCTTAACGCGGCCTAGCGGGAGGGCCGGGAATGAGCAGTACTTC. Residues: CASSLTRPSGRAGNEQYF. This chain joins TRBV7-6 and TRBJ2-5; 12 bases are shared with TRBD2. CDR3 size: 18 residues. The J segment lost 11 bases and the V segment lost 2 bases, leaving 18 bases of the junction unmatched. In germline, CDR1 is SGHVS, CDR2 FNYEAQ.

As for this clonotype: A much more abundant neighbour one base away suggests this may be a read error. The V call is TRBV2, the J call TRBJ2-7, with D maybe TRBD1 (5 bases). The DNA end is more similar to TRBJ2-1, so the J call may be wrong. The CDR3 is 14 amino acids. Germline V gene lookup returns CDR1 SNHLY and CDR2 FYNNEI. The chain's CDR3 is CASDAGQGRVTQFF. In DNA form, the CDR3 reads TGTGCCAGCGACGCCGGGCAGGGTAGGGTGACCCAGTTCTTC.

This clonotype was seen many times. This chain links TRBV18 with TRBJ2-2; TRBD2 aligns across 11 bases. This CDR3 contains 16 residues. Germline lookup yields CDR1 KGHSH and CDR2 LQKENI. V dropped 6 bases and J dropped 5; count of bases not matched to a gene: 8. In DNA form, the CDR3 reads TGTGCCAGCTCTCCCACTAGCGGGGGAGTGACCGGGGAGCTGTTTTTT. It encodes CASSPTSGGVTGELFF.

The count of this clonotype is one. The chain combines TRBV6-2 or TRBV6-3 with TRBJ2-4; D is ambiguous. The J call is doubtful: the DNA matches TRBJ1-5 better. The CDR3 contains 12 residues. Germline V gives CDR1 MNHEY, CDR2 SVGEGT. The CDR3 sequence is CASSYPGQPQHF. The CDR3, as DNA: TGTGCCAGCAGTTACCCGGGTCAGCCCCAGCATTTT.

The chain combines TRBV6-1 with TRBJ2-1, with TRBD1 matching 8 bases. TRBJ2-7 matches the DNA end more closely, so the J call is doubtful. This CDR3 comprises 15 residues. In germline, CDR1 is MNHNS, CDR2 SASEGT. The CDR3 bases are TGTGCCAGCAGTCGACAGGGGACCGTGTACTACGAGCAGTACTTC. Amino acids: CASSRQGTVYYEQYF.

The chain links TRBV6-4 to TRBJ1-1; 8 bases match TRBD1. Trimming cost V 5 bases and J 4 bases; bases outside gene matches: 18. The CDR3 extends over 18 amino acids. The germline V gene encodes CDR1 MRHNA and CDR2 SNTAGT. The CDR3 DNA reads as TGTGCCAGCAGTTCCCCCGAGGGACAGGCCCCCAGGGGCACTGAAGCTTTCTTT. It translates to CASSSPEGQAPRGTEAFF.

The rearrangement uses TRBV24-1 and TRBJ1-2, with TRBD1 identical over 7 bases. Germline V gene sequence: CDR1 KGHDR, CDR2 SFDVKD. The CDR3 covers 14 residues. V lost 3 bases and J lost 8; bases outside the gene matches: 8. CDR3: CATSDTDRVWGYTF. The CDR3 DNA sequence: TGTGCCACCAGTGATACCGACAGGGTATGGGGCTACACCTTC.

This clonotype has at least ten counts. This chain joins TRBV5-1 and TRBJ1-4, with unresolved D. V was pared by 0 bases and J by 2 bases, with 8 bases between. The germline V gene encodes CDR1 SGHRS and CDR2 YFSETQ. The CDR3 covers 15 residues. The chain's CDR3 is CASSLGGMTNEKLFF. The CDR3 region has the DNA TGCGCCAGCAGCTTGGGAGGGATGACTAATGAAAAACTGTTTTTT.